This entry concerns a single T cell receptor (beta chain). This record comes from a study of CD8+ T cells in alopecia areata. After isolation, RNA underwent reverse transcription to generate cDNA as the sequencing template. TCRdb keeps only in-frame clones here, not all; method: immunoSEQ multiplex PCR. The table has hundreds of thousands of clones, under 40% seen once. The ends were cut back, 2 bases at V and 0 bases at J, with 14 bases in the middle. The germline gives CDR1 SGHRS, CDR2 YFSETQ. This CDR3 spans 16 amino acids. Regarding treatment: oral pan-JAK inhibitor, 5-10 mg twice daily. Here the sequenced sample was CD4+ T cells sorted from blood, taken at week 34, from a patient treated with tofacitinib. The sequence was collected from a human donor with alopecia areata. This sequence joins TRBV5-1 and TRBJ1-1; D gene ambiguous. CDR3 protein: CASSLGSLNMNTEAFF. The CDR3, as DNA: TGCGCCAGCAGCTTAGGCAGCCTAAATATGAACACTGAAGCTTTCTTT.